Following are 22 T cell receptor beta chains from one sample sequenced in a study of shared clonotypes between healthy human individuals. The naive CD8 population came from CD45RO-negative cells selected for CCR7, without terminally differentiated effector memory CD45RA+ cells. Assay: immunoSEQ multiplex PCR; the TCRdb copy retains only in-frame clones and omits some. Among 750,000 to 1,000,000 clones listed, roughly 92% were seen once. The sequenced sample consisted of naive CD8+ T cells sorted from blood. Source of these receptors: a young man in good health.

J is TRBJ1-2 and V is TRBV19, with TRBD1 matching over 7 bases. The CDR3 spans 17 residues. With V trimmed by 4 bases and J by 4 bases, 15 bases remained unmatched. Germline CDR1 reads LNHDA; CDR2 reads SQIVND (reference sequence). Here the CDR3 DNA reads TGTGCCAGTAGTACCCTAGGGAGTGACAGGGACACCTATGGCTACACCTTC. This encodes CASSTLGSDRDTYGYTF.

The genes are TRBV10-3 and TRBJ2-1, with 15 bases that match TRBD2. Trimming removed 10 bases from V and 7 bases from J; junction bases left unmatched: 11. The CDR3 consists of 16 residues. In germline, CDR1 is ENHRY, CDR2 SYGVKD. CDR3 loop: CATAGLAGGDRNEQFF. CDR3 DNA sequence: TGTGCCACGGCGGGACTAGCGGGAGGAGATAGGAATGAGCAGTTCTTC.

This sequence joins TRBV4-1 and TRBJ2-3, with D unclear. The CDR3 consists of 16 residues. V shed 3 bases and J shed 3 bases, with 16 bases lying between them. Germline values: CDR1 MGHRA, CDR2 YSYEKL. CDR3 region: CASSHLDTGRTDTQYF. The CDR3 DNA follows: TGCGCCAGCAGCCACCTTGACACGGGCAGGACAGATACGCAGTATTTT.

The chain employs TRBV2 and TRBJ2-7, with D maybe TRBD2 (5 bases). The germline CDR1 and CDR2 sequences are SNHLY and FYNNEI. V gave up 4 bases and J gave up 0 bases, with 10 bases separating them. This CDR3 comprises 14 residues. CDR3 coding DNA: TGTGCCAGCAGTGTCAGTCGGGACTCCTACGAGCAGTACTTC. Protein product: CASSVSRDSYEQYF. Filled out from reference TRBV2 and TRBJ2-7, the complete variable domain reads EPEVTQTPSHQVTQMGQEVILRCVPISNHLYFYWYRQILGQKVEFLVSFYNNEISEKSEIFDDQFSVERPDGSNFTLKIRSTKLEDSAMYFCASSVSRDSYEQYFGPGTRLTVT.

V and J are TRBV14 and TRBJ2-1; a possible D gene is TRBD2 (5 bases). The ends were cut back, 0 bases at V and 7 bases at J, with 7 bases in the middle. CDR1 is SGHDN and CDR2 is FVKESK in the germline V gene. This CDR3 has 13 amino acids. The CDR3 bases are TGTGCCAGCAGCCAAGATTTAGCGAATGAGCAGTTCTTC. Translating it yields CASSQDLANEQFF.

This chain links TRBV7-8 with TRBJ2-7; a weak D match, TRBD2 (6 bases). Germline loops: CDR1 SGHVS, CDR2 FQNEAQ. Trimming took 1 base from V and 4 from J, leaving 17 bases between them. This CDR3 has 16 amino acids. CDR3 in amino acids: CASSLDWREMAYEQYF. Written as DNA, the CDR3 is TGTGCCAGCAGCTTAGATTGGCGGGAAATGGCTTACGAGCAGTACTTC.

The V and J genes are TRBV6-5 and TRBJ1-2; D may be TRBD1 (5 bases). There are 13 residues in the CDR3. V shed 3 bases and J shed 8 bases, with 13 bases lying between them. CDR1 MNHEY and CDR2 SVGAGI come from the germline V gene. This CDR3 reads CASSYGGTSGYTF. The CDR3 region has the DNA TGTGCCAGCAGTTATGGGGGGACCTCAGGCTACACCTTC.

The chain uses TRBV5-4 and TRBJ1-2; D gene uncertain. Deletions cut 0 bases from V and 4 bases from J, with 13 bases between. CDR1 is SGHNT, CDR2 YYREEE, per germline (reference sequence). The CDR3 length is 15 residues. In DNA form, the CDR3 reads TGTGCCAGCAGCTTGGCCCAACAGCCTTTCTATGGCTACACCTTC. This gives the protein CASSLAQQPFYGYTF.

The gene calls are TRBV19 and TRBJ2-7; 13 bases agree with TRBD2. Germline V lookup: CDR1 LNHDA, CDR2 SQIVND (reference sequence). CDR3 length: 15 residues. Trimming cost V 6 bases and J 7 bases; bases outside gene matches: 9. CDR3 DNA: TGTGCCAGTAGGTCCGGGACTAGCGGGATTTGGGAGCAGTACTTC. Its translation: CASRSGTSGIWEQYF.

The V call is TRBV10-1, the J call TRBJ2-7, with D possibly matching TRBD1 (5 bases). CDR3 length: 16 residues. Germline-derived CDR1 and CDR2 are WNHNN and SYGVQD (reference sequence). Trimming took off 3 bases at V and 0 bases at J, with 15 bases between the two ends. The CDR3 nucleotides are TGCGCCAGCAGTGATTCTGGGGCCTTGGGCTCCTACGAGCAGTACTTC. Its translation is CASSDSGALGSYEQYF.

The chain has TRBV30 and TRBJ2-7; TRBD2 aligns across 8 bases. The CDR3 runs to 15 residues. The junction had 13 bases not matched to a gene; V was cut back by 3 bases and J by 6 bases. Germline CDR1 and CDR2: GTSNPN and SVGIG (reference sequence). This CDR3 is CAWRGSAGGLIEQYF. The CDR3 coding sequence is TGTGCCTGGAGGGGCTCTGCGGGAGGATTAATCGAGCAGTACTTC. Using reference TRBV30 and TRBJ2-7 for the parts outside the CDR3, the full variable domain is SQTIHQWPATLVQPVGSPLSLECTVEGTSNPNLYWYRQAAGRGLQLLFYSVGIGQISSEVPQNLSASRPQDRQFILSSKKLLLSDSGFYLCAWRGSAGGLIEQYFGPGTRLTVT.

The chain combines TRBV28 with TRBJ1-1; weak D call: TRBD1 (6 bases). This CDR3 is 15 amino acids long. V dropped 5 bases and J dropped 3 bases, with 16 bases sitting between them. Germline loops: CDR1 MDHEN, CDR2 SYDVKM. CDR3 sequence (DNA): TGTGCCAGCAGTCTCAAGGGGGGATTAGACACTGAAGCTTTCTTT. It yields the protein CASSLKGGLDTEAFF.

CDR3 region: CASSLGVGDEQYF. In DNA, the CDR3 is TGTGCCAGCAGCTTGGGGGTCGGGGACGAGCAGTACTTC. The chain is built from TRBV7-6 and TRBJ2-7; D is tentatively TRBD1 or TRBD2 (5 bases each). V was shortened by 3 bases and J by 5 bases, with 11 bases between the two germline ends. The CDR3 runs to 13 residues. Looked up from germline, CDR1 is SGHVS and CDR2 is FNYEAQ.

The V call is TRBV28, the J call TRBJ2-7; TRBD2 matches at 12 bases. With V trimmed by 7 bases and J by 1 base, 8 bases remained unmatched. The CDR3 covers 16 residues. Germline CDR1 is MDHEN and CDR2 is SYDVKM. The CDR3, as DNA: TGTGCCAGCACTAATACAGGACTAGCGGGATCCTACGAGCAGTACTTC. Translation: CASTNTGLAGSYEQYF.

The gene calls are TRBV27 and TRBJ2-1, with 10 bases fitting TRBD2. Germline V gene data show CDR1 as MNHEY and CDR2 as SMNVEV (reference sequence). V was pared by 6 bases and J by 4 bases, with 9 bases of the junction left unmatched. This CDR3 comprises 16 residues. CDR3 in amino acids: CASRKSGTSDYNEQFF. The DNA for the CDR3 is TGTGCCAGCAGAAAGAGCGGGACTAGCGATTACAATGAGCAGTTCTTC.

The chain recombines TRBV7-6 with TRBJ2-1; the D gene is possibly TRBD1 (7 bases). This CDR3 is built from 15 residues. Germline-derived CDR1 and CDR2 are SGHVS and FNYEAQ. The V gene lost 5 bases and the J gene lost 12 bases, with 23 bases spanning the gap. The CDR3 loop reads CASSHWTGGERRQFF. CDR3 DNA: TGTGCCAGCAGCCACTGGACAGGAGGGGAGCGAAGGCAGTTCTTC.

This clone has only a few counts. The V and J genes are TRBV27 and TRBJ1-5; 9 nucleotides align to TRBD1. CDR3 length equals 14 residues. The V gene end was trimmed by 4 bases and the J gene end by 7 bases; junction bases not matched to a gene: 5. Germline V lookup: CDR1 MNHEY, CDR2 SMNVEV (reference sequence). This CDR3 reads CASSSRTGVQPQHF. In DNA form, the CDR3 reads TGTGCCAGCAGTTCCCGGACAGGGGTGCAGCCCCAGCATTTT.

The chain uses TRBV29-1 and TRBJ1-4; no clear D. V lost 6 bases, J lost 2 bases, and 13 bases lay in between. CDR1 is SQVTM and CDR2 is ANQGSEA in the germline V gene. The CDR3 contains 14 residues. CDR3 region: CSVRDPGTNEKLFF. CDR3 coding DNA: TGCAGCGTCCGAGACCCGGGGACTAATGAAAAACTGTTTTTT.

This chain connects TRBV27 to TRBJ2-2; D is undetermined. The CDR3 length is 11 residues. Germline CDR1 reads MNHEY; CDR2 reads SMNVEV (reference sequence). Trimming left V 8 bases short and J 6 bases short, with 7 bases between. The CDR3 protein is CASESAGELFF. Written as DNA, the CDR3 is TGTGCCAGCGAAAGCGCCGGGGAGCTGTTTTTT.

V is TRBV7-3 and J is TRBJ2-1; 12 bases match TRBD2. Germline CDR1 and CDR2: SGHTA and FQGTGA. The CDR3 contains 18 residues. With V trimmed by 5 bases and J by 3 bases, 11 bases remained unmatched. The CDR3 DNA sequence: TGTGCCAGCAGCCCTGCACTAGCGGGAGGACCAAACTACAATGAGCAGTTCTTC. It is translated as CASSPALAGGPNYNEQFF.

The chain employs TRBV11-2 and TRBJ1-1, with 7 bases matching TRBD1. CDR1 SGHAT and CDR2 FQNNGV come from the germline V gene. Losses at the gene ends were 0 bases for V and 3 bases for J; bases not matched to a gene: 1. This CDR3 has 14 amino acids. Here the CDR3 DNA reads TGTGCCAGCAGCTTAGATACAGGGGACACTGAAGCTTTCTTT. Translation gives CASSLDTGDTEAFF.

This sequence joins TRBV2 and TRBJ2-5; D might be TRBD2 (5 bases). In germline, CDR1 is SNHLY, CDR2 FYNNEI. The V end lost 7 bases, the J end lost 3 bases, and 15 bases lay between the germline ends. This CDR3 spans 14 amino acids. Written as DNA, the CDR3 is TGTGCCAGCACGGGGAAGACGGGTAAAGAGACCCAGTACTTC. It specifies CASTGKTGKETQYF.